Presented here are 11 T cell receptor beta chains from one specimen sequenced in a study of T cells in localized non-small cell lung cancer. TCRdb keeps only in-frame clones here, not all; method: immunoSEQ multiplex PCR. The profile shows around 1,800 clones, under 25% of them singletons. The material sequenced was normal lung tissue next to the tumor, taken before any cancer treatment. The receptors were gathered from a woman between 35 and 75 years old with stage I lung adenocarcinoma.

The CDR3 DNA is TGTGCCAGCAGTTACGATCCGACGCCTAATGGGGAGACCCAGTACTTC. Translated: CASSYDPTPNGETQYF. The V gene is TRBV6-8, the J gene TRBJ2-5; D is undetermined. This CDR3 contains 16 residues. The V gene lost 2 bases and the J gene lost 5 bases, with 18 bases spanning the gap. Germline V gives CDR1 MNHGY, CDR2 SAAAGT.

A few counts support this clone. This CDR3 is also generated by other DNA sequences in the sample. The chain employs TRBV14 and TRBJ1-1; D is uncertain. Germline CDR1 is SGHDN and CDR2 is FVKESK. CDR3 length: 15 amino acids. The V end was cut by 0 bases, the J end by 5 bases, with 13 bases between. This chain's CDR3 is CASSQDSWGGTEAFF. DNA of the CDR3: TGTGCCAGCAGCCAAGATTCATGGGGAGGGACTGAAGCTTTCTTT.

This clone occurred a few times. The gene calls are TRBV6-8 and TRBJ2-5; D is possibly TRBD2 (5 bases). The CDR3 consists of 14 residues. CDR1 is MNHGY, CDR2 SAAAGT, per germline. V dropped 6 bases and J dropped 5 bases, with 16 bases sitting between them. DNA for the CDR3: TGTGCCAGCAGCTGGGCGGACTTCCTGGAGACCCAGTACTTC. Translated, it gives CASSWADFLETQYF.

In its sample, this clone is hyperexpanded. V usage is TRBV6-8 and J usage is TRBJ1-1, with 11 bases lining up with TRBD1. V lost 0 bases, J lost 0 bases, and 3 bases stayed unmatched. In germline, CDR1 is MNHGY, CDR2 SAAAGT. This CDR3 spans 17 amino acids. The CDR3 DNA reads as TGTGCCAGCAGTTACTCGAGGACAGGGGGCCTGAACACTGAAGCTTTCTTT. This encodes CASSYSRTGGLNTEAFF.

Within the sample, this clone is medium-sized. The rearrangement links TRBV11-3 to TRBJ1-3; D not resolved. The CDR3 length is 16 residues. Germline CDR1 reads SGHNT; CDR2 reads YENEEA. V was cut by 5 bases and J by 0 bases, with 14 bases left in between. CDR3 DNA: TGTGCCAGCAGCGGTCGACCTGGCCGCTCTGGAAACACCATATATTTT. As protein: CASSGRPGRSGNTIYF.

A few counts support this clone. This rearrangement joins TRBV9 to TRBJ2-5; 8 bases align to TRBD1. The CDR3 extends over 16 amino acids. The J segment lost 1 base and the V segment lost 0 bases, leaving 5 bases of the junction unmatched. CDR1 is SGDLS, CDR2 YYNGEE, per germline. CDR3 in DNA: TGTGCCAGCAGCGTAGGGACAGGGTCACGCCAAGAGACCCAGTACTTC. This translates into CASSVGTGSRQETQYF.

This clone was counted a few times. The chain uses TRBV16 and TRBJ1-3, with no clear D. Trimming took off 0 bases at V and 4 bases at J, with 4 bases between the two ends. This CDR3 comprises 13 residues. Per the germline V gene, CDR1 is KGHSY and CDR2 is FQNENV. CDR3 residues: CASSQSIGNTIYF. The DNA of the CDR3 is TGTGCCAGCAGCCAATCAATAGGAAACACCATATATTTT.

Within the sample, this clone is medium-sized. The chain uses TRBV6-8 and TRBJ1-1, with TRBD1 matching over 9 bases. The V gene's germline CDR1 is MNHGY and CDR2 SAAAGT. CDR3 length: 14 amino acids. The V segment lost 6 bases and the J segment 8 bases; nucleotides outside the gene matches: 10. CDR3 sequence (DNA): TGTGCCAGCAGACTCTCGGACAGGGGCGGAGAAGCTTTCTTT. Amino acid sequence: CASRLSDRGGEAFF.

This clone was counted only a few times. For the CDR3, the DNA is TGTGCCAGCACCCTCAGCGGGGGGGCCTACGAGCAGTACTTC. Amino acid sequence: CASTLSGGAYEQYF. This chain connects TRBV6-8 to TRBJ2-7; 10 bases agree with TRBD2. The V segment lost 7 bases and the J segment 2 bases; nucleotides outside the gene matches: 5. The CDR3 runs 14 residues. The germline V gene has CDR1 MNHGY and CDR2 SAAAGT.

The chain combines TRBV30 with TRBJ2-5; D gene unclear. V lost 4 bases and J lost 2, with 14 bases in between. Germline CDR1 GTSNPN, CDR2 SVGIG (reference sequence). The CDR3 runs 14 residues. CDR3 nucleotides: TGTGCCTGGAATAATATGAGACCTCAAGAGACCCAGTACTTC. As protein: CAWNNMRPQETQYF.

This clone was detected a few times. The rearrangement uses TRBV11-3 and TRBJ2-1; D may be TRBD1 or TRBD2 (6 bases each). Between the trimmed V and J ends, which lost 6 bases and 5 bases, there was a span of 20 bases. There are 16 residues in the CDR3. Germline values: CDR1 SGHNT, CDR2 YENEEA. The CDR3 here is CASRQKGGREDNEQFF. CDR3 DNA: TGTGCCAGCAGACAAAAGGGGGGTAGAGAGGACAATGAGCAGTTCTTC.